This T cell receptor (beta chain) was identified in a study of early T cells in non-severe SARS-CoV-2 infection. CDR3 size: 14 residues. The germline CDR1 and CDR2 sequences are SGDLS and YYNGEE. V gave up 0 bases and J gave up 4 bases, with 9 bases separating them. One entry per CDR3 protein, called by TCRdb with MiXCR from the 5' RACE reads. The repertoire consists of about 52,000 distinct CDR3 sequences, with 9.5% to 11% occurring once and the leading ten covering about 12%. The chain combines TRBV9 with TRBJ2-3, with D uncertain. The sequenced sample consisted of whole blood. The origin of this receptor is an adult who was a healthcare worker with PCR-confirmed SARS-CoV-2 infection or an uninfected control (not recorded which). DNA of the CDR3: TGTGCCAGCAGCGTAGTTGGGGTCGCAGATACGCAGTATTTT. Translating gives CASSVVGVADTQYF.